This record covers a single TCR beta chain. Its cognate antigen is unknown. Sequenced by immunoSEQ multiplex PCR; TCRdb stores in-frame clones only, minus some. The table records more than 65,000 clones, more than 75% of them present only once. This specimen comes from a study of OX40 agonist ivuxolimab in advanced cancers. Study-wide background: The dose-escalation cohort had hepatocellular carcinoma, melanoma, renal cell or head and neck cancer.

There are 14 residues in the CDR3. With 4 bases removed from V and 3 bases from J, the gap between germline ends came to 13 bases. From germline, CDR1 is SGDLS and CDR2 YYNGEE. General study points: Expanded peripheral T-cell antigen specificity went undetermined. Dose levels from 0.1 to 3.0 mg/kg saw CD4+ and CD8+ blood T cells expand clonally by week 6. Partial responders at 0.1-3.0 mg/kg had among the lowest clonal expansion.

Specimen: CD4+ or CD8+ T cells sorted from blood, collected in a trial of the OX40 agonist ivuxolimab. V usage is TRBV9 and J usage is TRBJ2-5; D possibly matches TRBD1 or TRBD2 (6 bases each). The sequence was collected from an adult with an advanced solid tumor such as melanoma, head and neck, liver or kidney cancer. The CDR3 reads CASSLQGGEETQYF. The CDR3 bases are TGTGCCAGCAGCCTACAGGGAGGTGAAGAGACCCAGTACTTC.